These T cell receptor beta chains were read from a single sample in a study of blood T cell repertoires in COVID-19. Clones were read by immunoSEQ multiplex PCR, and TCRdb kept only the in-frame ones, dropping some. Of 250,000 to 300,000 clones in the sample, just over 85% were seen once. The sample comprised PBMCs or T cells enriched from blood (not recorded which). Source of these receptors: a man between 18 and 35 years old who had recovered from COVID-19. Each CDR3 is given with its conserved first and last residue. A D gene is named only where the DNA matches it firmly. Clone size is not always given. Where it is, it says once, few, many or a class for expanded clones.

>-|-|TRBJ1-1|TRBV5-6
TGTGCCAGCAGCTTGATCGCAGGGAACACTGAAGCTTTCTTT
CASSLIAGNTEAFF
>few|-|TRBJ2-7|TRBV19
TGTGCCAGTAGTATAGTCCGGGGCGAGCAGTACTTC
CASSIVRGEQYF
>-|-|TRBJ2-7|TRBV12-3/TRBV12-4
TGTGCCAGCAGACGACAGATCGACGAGCAGTACTTC
CASRRQIDEQYF
>-|-|TRBJ2-7|TRBV10-3
TGTGCCATCAGTGAAACGGGTTCCTACGAGCAGTACTTC
CAISETGSYEQYF
>-|-|TRBJ2-3|TRBV5-4
TGTGCCAGCAGCTCCGGAGACAGTAGAGATACGCAGTATTTT
CASSSGDSRDTQYF
>-|TRBD1|TRBJ1-3|TRBV5-6
TGTGCCAGCAGCCAGGGACAGGGGAGAGGAAACACCATATATTTT
CASSQGQGRGNTIYF
>once|TRBD2|TRBJ2-1|TRBV19
TGTGCCAGTAGTACGGCGGGAGGCCAGTACAATGAGCAGTTCTTC
CASSTAGGQYNEQFF
>-|TRBD1|TRBJ1-4|TRBV7-9
TGTGCCAGCAGCTTAGCGCTAGAGGGGGCGGATGAAAAACTGTTTTTT
CASSLALEGADEKLFF
>-|-|TRBJ2-7|TRBV7-8
TGTGCCAGCAGCTTACCCCAGGGCTCCTACGAGCAGTACTTC
CASSLPQGSYEQYF
>-|TRBD1|TRBJ1-3|TRBV7-6
TGTGCCAGCAGCTTAGAGGGGGACAGGGGCTCCTCTGGAAACACCATATATTTT
CASSLEGDRGSSGNTIYF
>-|TRBD2|TRBJ2-1|TRBV10-1
TGCGCCAGCAGTGTCGGCCTAGCGGGGAACAATGAGCAGTTCTTC
CASSVGLAGNNEQFF
>-|-|TRBJ1-2|TRBV3-1/TRBV3-2
TGTGCCAGCAGCCAAGATACGGCGGCTTTCACCTTC
CASSQDTAAFTF
>-|-|TRBJ2-7|TRBV6-5
TGTGCCAGCAGCCACGGCGGCGAGCAGTACTTC
CASSHGGEQYF
>-|TRBD1|TRBJ2-7|TRBV7-8
TGTGCCAGCAGCAAAAGGGACAGCTCCTACGAGCAGTACTTC
CASSKRDSSYEQYF
>-|-|TRBJ1-2|TRBV11-2
TGTGCCAGCAGCTTAGATACAGGGCGTGGCTACACCTTC
CASSLDTGRGYTF
>-|TRBD1|TRBJ2-7|TRBV11-2
TGTGCCAGCAGCTTAGATCTTAACAGGGGGGTTAGGGAGCAGTACTTC
CASSLDLNRGVREQYF
>-|-|TRBJ1-4|TRBV25-1
TGTGCCAGCAGTGACCCCGGCGGTAATGAAAAACTGTTTTTT
CASSDPGGNEKLFF
>few|-|TRBJ2-2|TRBV5-4
TGTGCCAGCAGCTTGAGGGGGGGCCGCACCGGGGAGCTGTTTTTT
CASSLRGGRTGELFF
>-|-|TRBJ1-1|TRBV28
TGTGCCAGCAGTCTCGGGGCCGCCGGGGGGAACACTGAAGCTTTCTTT
CASSLGAAGGNTEAFF
>-|TRBD2|TRBJ2-7|TRBV6-5
TGTGCCAGCAGTTACTCCGGGGCGGGAGGGTACGAGCAGTACTTC
CASSYSGAGGYEQYF
>-|-|TRBJ2-7|TRBV25-1
TGTGCCAGCAGTGGAACAGGGTATACGAGGCAGTACTTC
CASSGTGYTRQYF
>-|-|TRBJ1-1|TRBV6-4
TGTGCCAGCTCCGAGGAGGGTGACACTGAAGCTTTCTTT
CASSEEGDTEAFF
>-|-|TRBJ1-3|TRBV11-2
TGTGCCAGCAGCACCACCGGGATACACGGAAACACCATATATTTT
CASSTTGIHGNTIYF
>-|-|TRBJ2-5|TRBV5-1
TGCGCCAGCAGCTCCGGCATGCGGGAGACCCAGTACTTC
CASSSGMRETQYF
>-|-|TRBJ2-5|TRBV19
TGTGCCAGTAGTATAGGAGAGCACCAAGAGACCCAGTACTTC
CASSIGEHQETQYF
>-|-|TRBJ1-2|TRBV6-1
TGTGCCAGCAGTGAAGCGCGTCTGTCGGGCTACACCTTC
CASSEARLSGYTF
>-|-|TRBJ1-1|TRBV6-5
TGTGCCAGCAGTTACTCGGGGCATATGAACACTGAAGCTTTCTTT
CASSYSGHMNTEAFF
>once|TRBD1|TRBJ2-7|TRBV5-5
TGTGCCAGCAGCTTGGGTGGACAGGGCCGAGAGCAGTACTTC
CASSLGGQGREQYF
>-|-|TRBJ2-1|TRBV30
TGTGCCTGGACTCAGGAGGGATCCTACAATGAGCAGTTCTTC
CAWTQEGSYNEQFF
>-|-|TRBJ2-7|TRBV5-4
TGTGCCAGCAGCTCAACCGGGACTCCCCCCTACGAGCAGTACTTC
CASSSTGTPPYEQYF
>-|TRBD2|TRBJ2-4|TRBV19
TGTGCCAGTAGGGCGGGGGGGGCCAAAAACATTCAGTACTTC
CASRAGGAKNIQYF
>-|-|TRBJ2-7|TRBV3-1/TRBV3-2
TGTGCCAGCAGCCAAGCGCTAACTAACCTCTACGAGCAGTACTTC
CASSQALTNLYEQYF
>once|TRBD2|TRBJ2-3|TRBV9
TGTGCCAGCAGCGTAGGCCGACACCGTATGACTAGCGGGACCTACCGGGCAGATACGCAGTATTTT
CASSVGRHRMTSGTYRADTQYF
>-|TRBD2|TRBJ2-7|TRBV5-4
TGTGCCAGCAACATTCATAGCGGGAGCCGATACGAGCAGTACTTC
CASNIHSGSRYEQYF
>-|-|TRBJ2-2|TRBV30
TGTGCCTGGGGTCGAAGCCAGAGGGCCGGGGAGCTGTTTTTT
CAWGRSQRAGELFF
>-|-|TRBJ2-1|TRBV19
TGTGCCAGTAGTATTGATAGCTCCTACAATGAGCAGTTCTTC
CASSIDSSYNEQFF
>-|TRBD1|TRBJ2-7|TRBV28
TGTGCCAGCAGTTTATCCGGGACAGGACGCTACGAGCAGTACTTC
CASSLSGTGRYEQYF
>-|TRBD1|TRBJ1-1|TRBV28
TGTGCCAGCAGAACAACCGGGACAGGGCCCACTGAAGCTTTCTTT
CASRTTGTGPTEAFF
>-|TRBD2|TRBJ2-3|TRBV11-3
TGTGCCAGCAGCCCCGGGACTAGCGGGGGCACAGATACGCAGTATTTT
CASSPGTSGGTDTQYF
>-|-|TRBJ1-3|TRBV4-1
TGCGCCAGCAGCCAAGGGCAGGGTCTCTCTGGAAACACCATATATTTT
CASSQGQGLSGNTIYF
>-|TRBD2|TRBJ2-7|TRBV27
TGTGCCAGCAGTCCCCGACTAGCGGGAGACAAGGAGCAGTACTTC
CASSPRLAGDKEQYF
>-|TRBD2|TRBJ2-3|TRBV7-8
TGTGCCAGCAGCTTAGCGCTGCTAGCGGGGGGGACAGATACGCAGTATTTT
CASSLALLAGGTDTQYF
>-|TRBD2|TRBJ2-3|TRBV7-9
TGTGCCAGCAACCTAGCGGGGGGAGATACGCAGTATTTT
CASNLAGGDTQYF
>-|TRBD2|TRBJ2-7|TRBV2
TGTGCCAGCATCTTTCTAGCGGGAGGTTCCTACGAGCAGTACTTC
CASIFLAGGSYEQYF
>-|-|TRBJ1-1|TRBV20-1
TGCAGTGCCCGGGGGGGCACTGAAGCTTTCTTT
CSARGGTEAFF
>-|TRBD1|TRBJ1-3|TRBV7-9
TGTGCCAGCAGCCCGGGGACAGGGGGACCTGGAAACACCATATATTTT
CASSPGTGGPGNTIYF